The present entry profiles one T cell receptor beta chain with its context. This sample is part of a study of blood T cell repertoires in COVID-19. Looking at the study overall: Samples of COVID-19 (acute and convalescent) were obtained from the United States, Italy and Spain. T cells, B-cell-depleted T cells, or PBMCs provided the cDNA or gDNA that served as material.

The germline V gene encodes CDR1 KGHSH and CDR2 LQKENI. Trimming cost V 4 bases and J 7 bases, with 14 bases left between them. CDR3 size: 14 residues. Original methodology: Nucleated cell counts were estimated from reference gene primer amplification. Assay used: immunoSEQ multiplex PCR; TCRdb lists only in-frame clones, some missing. D and trimming were read from the DNA, whereas the V and J calls and clone size are those reported in that table. Of 70,000 to 100,000 clones in the sample, approximately 91% were seen once. This receptor was taken from a woman of 80 years or more with acute or convalescent COVID-19. The sequenced sample consisted of peripheral blood. The rearrangement joins TRBV18 to TRBJ2-1; D unclear. In DNA form, the CDR3 reads TGTGCCAGCTCACTGAACCAGATCGGGAATGAGCAGTTCTTC. Translating it yields CASSLNQIGNEQFF.